This T cell receptor beta chain was identified during a study of blood T cells in healthy people across ages. The second PCR ran roughly 7 to 11 cycles with a sample-barcoded 5' primer and J-beta primers. In TCRdb, the 5' RACE reads were re-called with MiXCR into one record per CDR3 protein. The table lists around 1.5 million distinct CDR3 sequences, 59% of them singletons. Comment on this clonotype: Its specificity is unknown.

The CDR3 sequence is 16 residues long. Germline V gives CDR1 LGHNA, CDR2 YNFKEQ. Trimming removed 5 bases from V and 7 bases from J; junction bases left unmatched: 11. Study results and limitations: Donors of long life had a larger count of naive CD4+ cells and greater diversity than aged donors.

Roughly 10 milliliters of peripheral blood were drawn from each donor. No fewer than 5 micrograms of total RNA were isolated from every sample. The chain joins TRBV4-2 to TRBJ1-2; TRBD1 matches at 12 bases. The sequence derives from a man aged 18 to 30 in good health. Sequences were obtained from blood. The CDR3 sequence: CASSTNPRDRGLGYTF. The CDR3 DNA reads as TGTGCCAGCAGCACTAATCCCCGGGACAGGGGGCTTGGCTACACCTTC.